This TCR beta chain was sequenced in a study of CD8+ T cells in alopecia areata. Treatment described: oral pan-JAK inhibitor, 5-10 mg twice daily. The junction had 13 bases not matched to a gene; V was cut back by 10 bases and J by 10 bases. Looked up from germline, CDR1 is SGHVS and CDR2 is FQNEAQ. The CDR3 consists of 14 residues. RNA was isolated and reverse transcribed to cDNA, the sequencing template. Generated by immunoSEQ multiplex PCR, the TCRdb table keeps only in-frame clones and is missing some. The sample holds roughly 92,000 clones, around three quarters seen once. The starting material was CD8+ T cells sorted from blood, obtained at roughly week 45, from a patient treated with tofacitinib. The chain carries TRBV7-8 and TRBJ1-6; TRBD1 matches 7 bases. This sequence was found in a human donor with alopecia areata. CDR3 nucleotide sequence: TGTGCCACTGGGAAGGGGGCGGCTTTGTCACCCCTCCACTTT. Its protein product is CATGKGAALSPLHF.